A single TCR beta chain is shown here with its context. This record comes from a study of blood T cell repertoires in COVID-19. Study summary: Sites across the United States, Italy and Spain contributed samples from acute and convalescent COVID-19.

Germline V lookup: CDR1 MNHNY, CDR2 SVGAGI (reference sequence). This CDR3 is built from 16 residues. The V segment lost 7 bases and the J segment 1 base; nucleotides outside the gene matches: 10. In the original processing: It was from reference gene primer amplification that nucleated cell counts were estimated. Data came from immunoSEQ multiplex PCR; TCRdb stores just in-frame clones and leaves some out. The DNA gave D and trimming, while V, J and clone size come from that table. The sample includes some 330,000 clones, around 83% of them seen just once. Material: PBMCs or T cells enriched from blood (not recorded which). This receptor was taken from a woman between 45 and 65 years old who had recovered from COVID-19. The chain couples TRBV6-6 to TRBJ1-1; 9 bases are a match to TRBD1. CDR3 bases: TGTGCCAGCATCACGACAGGGGGAAGGACGAACACTGAAGCTTTCTTT. Protein sequence: CASITTGGRTNTEAFF.